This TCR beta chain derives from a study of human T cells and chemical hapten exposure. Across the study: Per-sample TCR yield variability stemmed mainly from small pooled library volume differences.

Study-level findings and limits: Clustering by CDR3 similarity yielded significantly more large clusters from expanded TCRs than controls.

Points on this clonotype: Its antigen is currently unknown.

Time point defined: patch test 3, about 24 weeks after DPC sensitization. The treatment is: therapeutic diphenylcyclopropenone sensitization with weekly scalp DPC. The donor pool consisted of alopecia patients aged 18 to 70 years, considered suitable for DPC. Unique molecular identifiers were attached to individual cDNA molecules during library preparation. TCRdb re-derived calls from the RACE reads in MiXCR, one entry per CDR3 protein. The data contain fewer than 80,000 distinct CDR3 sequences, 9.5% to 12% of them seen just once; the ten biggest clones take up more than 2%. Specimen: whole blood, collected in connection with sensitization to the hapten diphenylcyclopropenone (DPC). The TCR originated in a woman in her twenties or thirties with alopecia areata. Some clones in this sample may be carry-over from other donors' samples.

CDR3 coding DNA: TGTGCCAGCTCTCGAGGACAGGGCGATGAAAAACTGTTTTTT. Its protein product is CASSRGQGDEKLFF. V gene TRBV18 combines with J gene TRBJ1-4; 8 nucleotides agree with TRBD1. Trimming removed 6 bases from V and 6 bases from J; junction bases left unmatched: 6. CDR1 is KGHSH, CDR2 LQKENI, per germline. The CDR3 loop spans 14 amino acids.